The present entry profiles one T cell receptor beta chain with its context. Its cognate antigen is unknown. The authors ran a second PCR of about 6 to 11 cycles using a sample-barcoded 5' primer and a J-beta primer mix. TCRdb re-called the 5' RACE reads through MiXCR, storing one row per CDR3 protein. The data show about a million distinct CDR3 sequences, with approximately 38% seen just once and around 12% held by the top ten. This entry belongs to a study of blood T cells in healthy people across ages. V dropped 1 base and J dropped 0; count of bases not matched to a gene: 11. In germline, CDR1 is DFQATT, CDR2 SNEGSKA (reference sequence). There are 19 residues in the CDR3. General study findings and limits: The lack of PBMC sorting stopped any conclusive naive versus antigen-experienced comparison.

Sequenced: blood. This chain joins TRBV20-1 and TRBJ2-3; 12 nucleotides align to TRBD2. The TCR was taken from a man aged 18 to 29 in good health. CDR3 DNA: TGCAGTGCTAGAGGCCAGGGCGGAGGACTAGCGGGGAGCACAGATACGCAGTATTTT. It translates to CSARGQGGGLAGSTDTQYF.